A single sample gave rise to the 15 T cell receptor beta chains below, sequenced in a study of T-cell memory formation after mild COVID-19. TCRdb re-analysed the 5' RACE reads in MiXCR, keeping a single row per CDR3 protein. The table includes tens of thousands of distinct CDR3 sequences, approximately 15% detected once. Sequenced material: PBMCs or a T cell subset sorted from them (not recorded which). These receptors were taken from an adult woman who had mild COVID-19 (a few samples of this study predate the infection). Cell type and time point are not known.

This clonotype was detected a few times. The chain recombines TRBV9 with TRBJ2-7; 11 bases agree with TRBD2. V trimming: 0 bases; J trimming: 5 bases; junction bases outside the gene matches: 4. The CDR3 sequence is 15 residues long. Germline assignment: CDR1 SGDLS and CDR2 YYNGEE. The CDR3 is CASSVVAGGPDEQYF. CDR3 DNA: TGTGCCAGCAGCGTAGTAGCGGGGGGGCCCGACGAGCAGTACTTC. The variable domain in full, completed from reference TRBV9 and TRBJ2-7, reads DSGVTQTPKHLITATGQRVTLRCSPRSGDLSVYWYQQSLDQGLQFLIQYYNGEERAKGNILERFSAQQFPDLHSELNLSSLELGDSALYFCASSVVAGGPDEQYFGPGTRLTVT.

The CDR3 region has the DNA TGCGCCAGCAGCTTGGGACAGGGGCGCGACTATGGCTACACCTTC. Amino acid sequence: CASSLGQGRDYGYTF. The genes are TRBV5-1 and TRBJ1-2; 8 bases agree with TRBD1. Germline lookup yields CDR1 SGHRS and CDR2 YFSETQ. CDR3 size: 15 residues. Germline trimming cut 0 bases from V and 3 bases from J; bases unmatched to any gene: 4.

The chain combines TRBV2 with TRBJ1-5; D is undetermined. The CDR3 totals 18 residues. The germline gives CDR1 SNHLY, CDR2 FYNNEI. Trimming removed 1 base from V and 1 base from J, with 17 bases in between. CDR3 protein: CASSEDLGWGGSNQPQHF. The CDR3 region has the DNA TGTGCCAGCAGTGAAGACCTGGGTTGGGGAGGAAGCAATCAGCCCCAGCATTTT.

A few counts support this clonotype. V usage is TRBV7-9 and J usage is TRBJ2-1, with 12 bases lining up with TRBD2. CDR3 length: 18 amino acids. From germline, CDR1 is SEHNR and CDR2 FQNEAQ (reference sequence). The ends lost 4 bases at V and 4 bases at J; junction bases unmatched: 11. The CDR3 bases are TGTGCCAGCAGCTCCCCTAGCGGGAGGGCCCTCGGTTACAATGAGCAGTTCTTC. Encoded protein: CASSSPSGRALGYNEQFF.

This clonotype showed up just a few times. The V and J genes are TRBV12-3 or TRBV12-4 and TRBJ2-3, with D perhaps matching TRBD1 (5 bases). This CDR3 spans 15 amino acids. The V and J ends lost 3 bases and 1 base respectively, with 11 bases between them. For the CDR3, the DNA is TGTGCCAGCAGTTTTGCACAGGTGGGCACAGATACGCAGTATTTT. Protein: CASSFAQVGTDTQYF.

There are a few counts of this clonotype. The chain joins TRBV18 to TRBJ2-5; TRBD1 might be the D (6 bases). The CDR3 is made up of 17 amino acids. Per germline, CDR1 KGHSH and CDR2 LQKENI. V lost 3 bases to trimming and J lost 1 base, with 18 bases between them. This CDR3 is CASSPLGRQAVQETQYF. The CDR3, as DNA: TGTGCCAGCTCACCTCTGGGTCGACAGGCTGTCCAAGAGACCCAGTACTTC.

The chain employs TRBV4-1 and TRBJ2-7, with D maybe TRBD1 (5 bases). Trimming pared 1 base from V and 7 bases from J, leaving 8 bases between. Germline values: CDR1 MGHRA, CDR2 YSYEKL. There are 12 residues in the CDR3. CDR3 in amino acids: CASSQAGQEQYF. For the CDR3, the DNA is TGCGCCAGCAGCCAAGCCGGACAAGAGCAGTACTTC.

This clonotype occurred a few times. The DNA for the CDR3 is TGTGCCAGCAGTTCCAGGACTAACGCCTACGAGCAGTACTTC. Protein: CASSSRTNAYEQYF. This rearrangement joins TRBV27 to TRBJ2-7, with D tentatively TRBD2 (6 bases). Per germline, CDR1 MNHEY and CDR2 SMNVEV (reference sequence). CDR3 length equals 14 residues. V lost 4 bases and J lost 2, with 12 bases in between.

There are many counts of this clonotype. The chain combines TRBV4-3 with TRBJ2-1; no reliable D call. V was shortened by 0 bases and J by 0 bases, with 12 bases between the two germline ends. There are 17 residues in the CDR3. Germline CDR1 is LGHNA and CDR2 is YSLEER. In DNA form, the CDR3 reads TGCGCCAGCAGCCAAGATTTTAGCCCGGACTCCTACAATGAGCAGTTCTTC. It codes for CASSQDFSPDSYNEQFF.

The chain uses TRBV7-9 and TRBJ2-7, with TRBD1 identical over 9 bases. The V gene's germline CDR1 is SEHNR and CDR2 FQNEAQ (reference sequence). The V and J ends lost 4 bases and 3 bases, in that order; junction bases with no gene match: 4. The CDR3 has 14 residues. The CDR3 spells CASSYGGQGYEQYF. CDR3 DNA: TGTGCCAGCAGCTACGGGGGACAGGGCTACGAGCAGTACTTC. The full variable domain, completed using reference TRBV7-9 and TRBJ2-7, is DTGVSQNPRHKITKRGQNVTFRCDPISEHNRLYWYRQTLGQGPEFLTYFQNEAQLEKSRLLSDRFSAERPKGSFSTLEIQRTEQGDSAMYLCASSYGGQGYEQYFGPGTRLTVT.

This clonotype has a handful of counts. V and J are TRBV4-2 and TRBJ2-1, with 10 bases aligning to TRBD2. V lost 0 bases to trimming and J lost 5 bases; unmatched junction nucleotides: 7. In germline, CDR1 is LGHNA, CDR2 YNFKEQ. CDR3 length equals 17 residues. The DNA of the CDR3 is TGTGCCAGCAGCCAAGAAGATGGCCTAGCGGGAGACAATGAGCAGTTCTTC. This encodes CASSQEDGLAGDNEQFF.

The V gene is TRBV12-3 or TRBV12-4, the J gene TRBJ2-7, with 7 bases that match TRBD1. The CDR3 length is 15 residues. Losses at the gene ends were 5 bases for V and 0 bases for J; bases not matched to a gene: 7. The CDR3 DNA sequence: TGTGCCAGCAGTCGGACGACAGGGAGCTCCTACGAGCAGTACTTC. This gives the protein CASSRTTGSSYEQYF.

There are many counts of this clonotype. The chain employs TRBV7-9 and TRBJ2-2; the D is unclear. There are 11 residues in the CDR3. V was cut by 0 bases and J by 7 bases, with 0 bases left in between. Germline V lookup: CDR1 SEHNR, CDR2 FQNEAQ (reference sequence). In DNA, the CDR3 is TGTGCCAGCAGCTTAGCCGGGGAGCTGTTTTTT. It specifies CASSLAGELFF.

This clonotype was seen only a few times. The rearrangement joins TRBV20-1 to TRBJ2-5; D might be TRBD2 (6 bases). Germline V gene data show CDR1 as DFQATT and CDR2 as SNEGSKA (reference sequence). Trimming removed 0 bases from V and 2 bases from J, with 16 bases in between. This CDR3 spans 16 amino acids. The CDR3 here is CSARDSLEGFQETQYF. The DNA for the CDR3 is TGCAGTGCTAGAGATTCCCTGGAGGGGTTTCAAGAGACCCAGTACTTC.

This clonotype has at least ten counts. The chain is built from TRBV13 and TRBJ2-7; TRBD2 agrees at 8 bases. Germline CDR1 and CDR2: PRHDT and FYEKMQ (reference sequence). V was pared by 6 bases and J by 7 bases, with 5 bases of the junction left unmatched. The CDR3 extends over 12 amino acids. CDR3 nucleotides: TGTGCCAGCAGGCGGGGGGCTGGGGAGCAGTACTTC. Translation gives CASRRGAGEQYF.